The rows below give T cell receptor beta chains drawn from one sample of a study of blood T cell repertoires in COVID-19. The protocol was immunoSEQ multiplex PCR, while the TCRdb copy is restricted to in-frame clones and leaves out a portion. The sample yields about 170,000 clones, approximately 91% seen once. Material for sequencing was peripheral blood. All receptors derive from a man between 18 and 35 years old with COVID-19, enrolled during active disease. Both conserved end residues are part of each CDR3. A D gene is named only where the DNA matches it firmly. Clone size is stated in some rows and not others, as once, few, many or a class when expanded.

V gene	D gene	clone size	J gene	CDR3 protein	CDR3 DNA
TRBV7-3	TRBD1	.	TRBJ2-2	CASSPDRGTGELFF	TGTGCCAGCAGCCCGGACAGGGGTACCGGGGAGCTGTTTTTT
TRBV10-3	.	.	TRBJ1-4	CAISEPDRAGEKLLF	TGTGCCATCAGTGAGCCCGACCGGGCCGGGGAAAAACTGCTTTTT
TRBV7-6	TRBD1	.	TRBJ2-3	CASSLGQGDSPTTTDTQYF	TGTGCCAGCAGCTTAGGACAGGGGGACTCCCCGACTACCACAGATACGCAGTATTTT
TRBV30	.	.	TRBJ2-7	CAWSVLVEQYF	TGTGCCTGGAGTGTACTGGTGGAGCAGTACTTC
TRBV9	TRBD2	once	TRBJ2-2	CASSVSSSGTAGELFF	TGTGCCAGCAGCGTCTCATCTAGCGGGACGGCCGGGGAGCTGTTTTTT
TRBV9	TRBD1	once	TRBJ2-2	CASSPPRGTGELFF	TGTGCCAGCAGCCCTCCCAGGGGGACCGGGGAGCTGTTTTTT
TRBV18	TRBD1	.	TRBJ1-4	CASSHRDRGGEELLF	TGTGCCAGCTCACACCGGGACAGGGGAGGAGAGGAACTGCTTTTT
TRBV7-2	.	.	TRBJ1-1	CASSLVGSQATEAFF	TGTGCCAGCAGCTTAGTTGGCAGTCAGGCCACTGAAGCTTTCTTT
TRBV7-6	.	.	TRBJ2-1	CASSFFQGSRNEQFF	TGTGCCAGCAGCTTTTTTCAGGGATCCCGCAATGAGCAGTTCTTC
TRBV9	.	.	TRBJ1-2	CASSGFLDTDYGYTF	TGTGCCAGCAGCGGATTCCTGGACACGGACTATGGCTACACCTTC
TRBV12-3/TRBV12-4	.	.	TRBJ2-7	CASSFGRGYEQYF	TGTGCCAGCAGTTTTGGCCGGGGTTACGAGCAGTACTTC
TRBV11-1	.	.	TRBJ2-7	CASSPNSYYEQYF	TGTGCCAGCAGTCCGAACAGCTACTACGAGCAGTACTTC
TRBV9	TRBD2	.	TRBJ2-2	CASSARLAGNTGELFF	TGTGCCAGCAGCGCCCGACTAGCGGGAAACACCGGGGAGCTGTTTTTT
TRBV14	.	.	TRBJ1-1	CASSRGVMNTEAFF	TGTGCCAGCAGCCGTGGAGTTATGAACACTGAAGCTTTCTTT
TRBV7-2	TRBD2	.	TRBJ2-1	CASSLVLSGGHNEQFF	TGTGCCAGCAGCTTAGTCTTATCGGGAGGGCACAATGAGCAGTTCTTC
TRBV7-6	TRBD1	.	TRBJ1-5	CASSVDRGLRQPQHF	TGTGCCAGCAGCGTGGACAGGGGGCTACGGCAGCCCCAGCATTTT
TRBV15	TRBD2	.	TRBJ2-1	CATSTEGGTSGSGEQFF	TGTGCCACCAGCACTGAAGGAGGGACTAGCGGGTCGGGTGAGCAGTTCTTC
TRBV6-5	.	.	TRBJ2-1	CASTKRGGTYNEQFF	TGTGCCAGCACCAAGAGGGGAGGAACTTACAATGAGCAGTTCTTC